This TCR beta chain came from a study of blood T cell repertoires in COVID-19. This CDR3 spans 14 amino acids. Germline loops: CDR1 SGHNT, CDR2 YYREEE (reference sequence). Deletions cut 0 bases from V and 8 bases from J, with 12 bases between. Some clones are missing from TCRdb's copy, which holds only in-frame ones; the method was immunoSEQ multiplex PCR. The table has fewer than 45,000 clones, 85% seen once. The sample holds one count of this clone. This clonotype originated in a human donor in a cohort sampled during active COVID-19. The rearrangement uses TRBV5-4 and TRBJ2-1; D gene uncertain. Sequenced material: peripheral blood. The chain's CDR3 is CASSLAIAGDEQFF. For the CDR3, the DNA is TGTGCCAGCAGCTTGGCAATAGCTGGTGATGAGCAGTTCTTC.